A selection of T cell receptor beta chains follows, all from one sample in a study of blood T cell repertoires in COVID-19. Method: immunoSEQ multiplex PCR; TCRdb's copy keeps in-frame clones and lacks some. There are almost 30,000 clones in the sample; 89% occur only once, and more than 9% lies in the top ten. The specimen sequenced was peripheral blood. The receptors shown here come from a human donor in a cohort sampled during active COVID-19. CDR3s include the opening cysteine and the closing phenylalanine or tryptophan. D genes are given only for firm matches. Only part of the rows carry a size: once, few, many, or a class if the clone is expanded.

size: -; V: TRBV6-2/TRBV6-3; J: TRBJ2-7; D: TRBD2; DNA: TGTGCCAGCAGTTCTCCAAGCAGGACTAGAACCTCCGAGCAGTACTTC; CDR3: CASSSPSRTRTSEQYF
size: -; V: TRBV5-5; J: TRBJ1-4; D: -; DNA: TGTGCCAGCAGCTCACGTATACAGGGTGAAAAACTGTTTTTT; CDR3: CASSSRIQGEKLFF
size: -; V: TRBV7-9; J: TRBJ2-3; D: TRBD2; DNA: TGTGCCAGCAGCCCTCCCTTAGCGGGGCGCACAGATACGCAGTATTTT; CDR3: CASSPPLAGRTDTQYF
size: -; V: TRBV10-3; J: TRBJ1-4; D: -; DNA: TGTGCCATCAGTGACCAACCGGCCGGGCAGGGGTATGAAAAACTGTTTTTT; CDR3: CAISDQPAGQGYEKLFF
size: -; V: TRBV5-4; J: TRBJ2-1; D: TRBD1; DNA: TGTGCCAGCTACGGGGACAGGGAGATCAATGAGCAGTTCTTC; CDR3: CASYGDREINEQFF
size: once; V: TRBV6-2/TRBV6-3; J: TRBJ2-1; D: -; DNA: TGTGCCAGCAGTTACTTTGGGCCCCTATCCAATGAGCAGTTCTTC; CDR3: CASSYFGPLSNEQFF
size: -; V: TRBV2; J: TRBJ2-3; D: -; DNA: TGTGCCAGCAGTGAACTAGTGTGGATGCAGTATTTT; CDR3: CASSELVWMQYF
size: -; V: TRBV6-1; J: TRBJ1-1; D: -; DNA: TGTGCCAGCAGTGAATACAGGAACACTGAAGCTTTCTTT; CDR3: CASSEYRNTEAFF
size: -; V: TRBV7-2; J: TRBJ1-5; D: -; DNA: TGTGCCAGCAGCTTTGTTGTGAGTGAGGATCAGCCCCAGCATTTT; CDR3: CASSFVVSEDQPQHF
size: -; V: TRBV9; J: TRBJ1-2; D: -; DNA: TGTGCCAGCAGCGTTTCTCCGGACAGTATATATGGCTACACCTTC; CDR3: CASSVSPDSIYGYTF
size: -; V: TRBV5-1; J: TRBJ2-2; D: TRBD1; DNA: TGCGCCAGCAGCTTGAGGACAGGGTATTCCGGGGAGCTGTTTTTT; CDR3: CASSLRTGYSGELFF